This T cell receptor beta chain stems from a study of blood T cell repertoires in COVID-19. Overall study context: Samples taken during acute and convalescent COVID-19 were collected in the United States, Italy and Spain. Sources were T cells, B-cell-depleted T cells, or PBMCs; the material itself was cDNA or gDNA.

Per the authors' pipeline: Cell counts per sample came from amplifying reference gene primers. Produced via immunoSEQ multiplex PCR; TCRdb's table is partial and in-frame only. Clonal size and the V and J genes are those of that table, whereas D and trimming came from the DNA. This table holds approximately 200,000 clones, roughly 80% found once. Sequencing was performed on peripheral blood. The clonotype comes from a woman under 40 with acute or convalescent COVID-19.

CDR3 bases: TGTGCCAGCCTCGGACAGACATCTAGCTATGGCTACACCTTC. Translated, it gives CASLGQTSSYGYTF. The V and J genes are TRBV28 and TRBJ1-2, with a possible D match to TRBD1 (6 bases). V shed 8 bases and J shed 4 bases, with 17 bases lying between them. This CDR3 has 14 residues. Germline assignment: CDR1 MDHEN and CDR2 SYDVKM.